This T cell receptor (beta chain) was identified in a study of cytomegalovirus exposure and HLA in healthy donors. The wider study: About 85 million unique TCRs from HLA-typed donors were held in an early release of data. General study points: Associated with cytomegalovirus, according to the listing, were 150 to 200 TCR beta chains.

Though nominally healthy at sampling, donors likely had unrecorded immune exposures. Germline CDR1 is SEHNR and CDR2 is FQNEAQ (reference sequence). Trimming cost V 5 bases and J 3 bases; bases outside gene matches: 7. This CDR3 is built from 15 residues. PCR employed 60 Vbeta and 13 Jbeta primers. Measured with immunoSEQ multiplex PCR; TCRdb has only the in-frame clones, and not every one. Among 70,000 to 90,000 clones listed, about 76% were seen once. As concerns this clone: Its antigen remains unknown.

The source is a male donor in good health and CMV-seropositive. The sequencing sample was made of PBMCs. The gene calls are TRBV7-9 and TRBJ1-2, with 9 bases identical to TRBD1. CDR3 sequence: CASSPGTGIDYGYTF. The CDR3 region has the DNA TGTGCCAGCAGCCCAGGGACAGGGATTGACTATGGCTACACCTTC.